The clone carrying this TCR beta chain was seen at least ten times. This sample is part of a study of spatial heterogeneity in lung cancer. This CDR3 has 15 residues. V was clipped by 4 bases and J by 3 bases; unmatched bases: 6. Indicated time point: sample taken at primary tumor resection. The input material, whole RNA from tumor, nontumor lung or frozen PBMC, was sequenced unsorted. TCRdb passed the 5' RACE reads through MiXCR, listing each CDR3 protein once. The data hold more than 12,000 distinct CDR3 sequences, with approximately 10% observed a single time. This material consisted of PBMCs, taken at surgery. This chain joins TRBV12-3 or TRBV12-4 and TRBJ2-3; TRBD2 aligns across 8 bases. The clonotype originates from a female donor with early-stage non-small cell lung cancer. In DNA form, the CDR3 reads TGTGCCAGCAGTTCGGTCCGGGGGGGGACAGATACGCAGTATTTT. Translating it yields CASSSVRGGTDTQYF.